The TCR beta chain under discussion was sequenced for a study of T cells in Graves' hyperthyroidism and ophthalmopathy. TCR beta CDR3 sequences were amplified from RNA transcripts. First-round RT-PCR of the TCR CDR3 relied on the HTBI primer set. One entry per CDR3 protein results from TCRdb running MiXCR on the multiplex PCR reads. Among around 430,000 distinct CDR3 sequences, just under 15% were seen once, and the ten largest hold less than 35%. This clonotype was seen repeatedly, ten times or more. CDR3 length equals 17 residues. Germline CDR1 reads MDHEN; CDR2 reads SYDVKM. V shed 10 bases, J shed 5 bases, and the junction held 18 bases outside the gene matches.

The chain joins TRBV28 to TRBJ2-1, with 9 nucleotides matching TRBD2. Source material: blood. The clonotype was recovered from a woman aged 25 to 45 with Graves' hyperthyroidism. This chain's CDR3 is CANRTLFAGGPHNEQFF. The CDR3 DNA reads TGTGCCAACAGGACCCTTTTTGCGGGAGGGCCGCACAATGAGCAGTTCTTC.